The T cell receptor (beta chain) described here comes from a study of blood T cell repertoires in COVID-19. Profiled with immunoSEQ multiplex PCR; TCRdb holds only in-frame clones, not every one. The sample lists 40,000 or so clones, 70% to 90% seen once, with approximately 15% in the top ten. J was trimmed by 8 bases and V by 6 bases; bases with no gene match: 16. Per germline, CDR1 SGHTA and CDR2 FQGNSA. This CDR3 comprises 16 residues. Sequencing was carried out using peripheral blood. The sequence was collected from a human donor in a cohort sampled during active COVID-19. This chain connects TRBV7-2 to TRBJ1-2; 9 bases map to TRBD1. CDR3 DNA sequence: TGTGCCAGCAGTATACCTTCCGGGACAGGGTCCGGGGGCTACACCTTC. Its protein product is CASSIPSGTGSGGYTF.